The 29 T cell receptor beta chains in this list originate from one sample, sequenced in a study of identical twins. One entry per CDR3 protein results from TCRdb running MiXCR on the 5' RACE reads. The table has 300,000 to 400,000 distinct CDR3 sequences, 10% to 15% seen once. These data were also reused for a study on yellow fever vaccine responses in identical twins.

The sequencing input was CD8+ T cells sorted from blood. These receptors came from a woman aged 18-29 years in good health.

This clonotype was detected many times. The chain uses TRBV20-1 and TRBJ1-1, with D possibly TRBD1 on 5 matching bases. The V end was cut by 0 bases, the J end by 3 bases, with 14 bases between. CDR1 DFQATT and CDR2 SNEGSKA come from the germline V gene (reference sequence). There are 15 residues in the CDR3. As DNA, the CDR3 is TGCAGTGCTAGAGATCACGGGAAAGGGGACACTGAAGCTTTCTTT. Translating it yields CSARDHGKGDTEAFF.

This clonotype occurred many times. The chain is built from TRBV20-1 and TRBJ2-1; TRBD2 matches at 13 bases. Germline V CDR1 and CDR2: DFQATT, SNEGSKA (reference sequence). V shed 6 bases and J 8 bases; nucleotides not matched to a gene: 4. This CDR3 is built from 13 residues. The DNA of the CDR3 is TGCAGTGCAACTAGCGGGGGGGCCTATGAGCAGTTCTTC. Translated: CSATSGGAYEQFF.

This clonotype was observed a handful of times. CDR3 protein: CASSPIALSSYEQYF. In DNA form, the CDR3 reads TGTGCCAGCAGCCCCATTGCGCTGAGCTCCTACGAGCAGTACTTC. The rearrangement links TRBV7-2 to TRBJ2-7, with D uncertain. CDR1 and CDR2 from the germline V gene are SGHTA and FQGNSA. The V gene lost 5 bases and the J gene lost 0 bases, with 14 bases spanning the gap. The CDR3 sequence is 15 residues long.

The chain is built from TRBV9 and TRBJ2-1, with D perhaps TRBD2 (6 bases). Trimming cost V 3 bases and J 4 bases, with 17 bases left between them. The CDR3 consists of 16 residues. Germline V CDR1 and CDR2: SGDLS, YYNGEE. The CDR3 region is CASSGAPGLPYNEQFF. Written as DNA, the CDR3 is TGTGCCAGCAGCGGTGCCCCGGGACTTCCTTACAATGAGCAGTTCTTC.

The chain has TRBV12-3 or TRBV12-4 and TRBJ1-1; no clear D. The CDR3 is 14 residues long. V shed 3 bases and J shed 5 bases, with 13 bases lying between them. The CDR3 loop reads CASSFRALGTEAFF. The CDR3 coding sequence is TGTGCCAGCAGTTTCCGCGCACTCGGGACTGAAGCTTTCTTT.

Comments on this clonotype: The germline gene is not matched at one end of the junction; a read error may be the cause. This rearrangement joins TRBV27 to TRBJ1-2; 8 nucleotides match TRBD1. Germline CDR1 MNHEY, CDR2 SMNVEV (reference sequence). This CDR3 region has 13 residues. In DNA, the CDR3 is TGTGCCAGCAGTTTCCAGGGGGCTCGTGGCAACACCTTC. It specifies CASSFQGARGNTF.

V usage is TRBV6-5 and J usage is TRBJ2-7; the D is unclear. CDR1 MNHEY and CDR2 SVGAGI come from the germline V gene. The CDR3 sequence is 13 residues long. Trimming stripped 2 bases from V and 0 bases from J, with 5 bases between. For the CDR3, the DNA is TGTGCCAGCAGTTACATGGTCTCCTACGAGCAGTACTTC. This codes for CASSYMVSYEQYF.

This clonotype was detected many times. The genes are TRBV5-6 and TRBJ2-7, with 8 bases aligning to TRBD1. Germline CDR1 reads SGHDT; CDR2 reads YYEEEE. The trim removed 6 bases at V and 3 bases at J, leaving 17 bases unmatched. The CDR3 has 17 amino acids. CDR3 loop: CASTTPRSGTGYYEQYF. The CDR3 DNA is TGTGCCAGCACCACCCCGAGGTCCGGGACAGGATACTACGAGCAGTACTTC.

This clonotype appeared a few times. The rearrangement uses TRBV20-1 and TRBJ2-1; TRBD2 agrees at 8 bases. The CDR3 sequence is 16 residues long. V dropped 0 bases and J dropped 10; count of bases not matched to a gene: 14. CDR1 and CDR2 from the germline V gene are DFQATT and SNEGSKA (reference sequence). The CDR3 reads CSARDLAERGLPEQFF. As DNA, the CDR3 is TGCAGTGCTAGAGACCTCGCGGAGCGGGGGCTTCCCGAGCAGTTCTTC.

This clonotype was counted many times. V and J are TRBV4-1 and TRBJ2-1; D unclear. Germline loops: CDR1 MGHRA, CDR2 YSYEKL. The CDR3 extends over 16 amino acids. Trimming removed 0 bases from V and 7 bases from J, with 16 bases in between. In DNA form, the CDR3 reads TGCGCCAGCAGCCAAGAGGGCTGGGCACCGGAGAATGAGCAGTTCTTC. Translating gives CASSQEGWAPENEQFF.

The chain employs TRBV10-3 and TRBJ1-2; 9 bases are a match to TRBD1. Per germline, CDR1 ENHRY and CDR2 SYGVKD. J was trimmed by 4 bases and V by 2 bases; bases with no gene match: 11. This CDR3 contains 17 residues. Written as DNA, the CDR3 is TGTGCCATCAGTGAGACCAAAACAGGGGGCTCAGGCTATGGCTACACCTTC. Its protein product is CAISETKTGGSGYGYTF.

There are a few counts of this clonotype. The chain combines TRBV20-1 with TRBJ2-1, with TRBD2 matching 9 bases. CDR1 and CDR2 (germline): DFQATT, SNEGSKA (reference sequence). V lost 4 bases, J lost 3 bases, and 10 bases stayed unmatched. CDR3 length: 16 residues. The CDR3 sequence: CSAKDSAGGYYNEQFF. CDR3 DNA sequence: TGCAGTGCTAAAGACTCGGCGGGGGGGTACTACAATGAGCAGTTCTTC.

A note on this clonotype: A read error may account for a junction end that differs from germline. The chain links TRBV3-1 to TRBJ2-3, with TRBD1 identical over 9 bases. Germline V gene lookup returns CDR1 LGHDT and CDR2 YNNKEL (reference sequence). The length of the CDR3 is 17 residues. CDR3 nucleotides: TGTGCCTGCAGCCCAGGGTACCGGGACAGGGTCACAGATACGCAGTATTTT. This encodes CACSPGYRDRVTDTQYF.

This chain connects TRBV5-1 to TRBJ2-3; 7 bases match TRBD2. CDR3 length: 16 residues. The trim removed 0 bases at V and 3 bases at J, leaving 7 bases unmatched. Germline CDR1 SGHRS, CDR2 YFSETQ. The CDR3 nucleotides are TGCGCCAGCAGCTTGGATGAGGGAGGGTGGACAGATACGCAGTATTTT. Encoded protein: CASSLDEGGWTDTQYF.

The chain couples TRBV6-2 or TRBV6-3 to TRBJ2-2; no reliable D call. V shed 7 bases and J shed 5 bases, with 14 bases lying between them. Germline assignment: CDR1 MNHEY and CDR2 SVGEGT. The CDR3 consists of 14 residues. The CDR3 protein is CASMSILWTGELFF. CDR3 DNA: TGTGCCAGCATGAGTATTCTGTGGACCGGGGAGCTGTTTTTT.

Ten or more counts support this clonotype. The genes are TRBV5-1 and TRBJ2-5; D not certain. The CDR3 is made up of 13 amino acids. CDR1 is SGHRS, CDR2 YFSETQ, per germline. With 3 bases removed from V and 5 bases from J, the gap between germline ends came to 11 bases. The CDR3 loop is CASSWVYWETQYF. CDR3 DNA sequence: TGCGCCAGCAGCTGGGTCTACTGGGAGACCCAGTACTTC.

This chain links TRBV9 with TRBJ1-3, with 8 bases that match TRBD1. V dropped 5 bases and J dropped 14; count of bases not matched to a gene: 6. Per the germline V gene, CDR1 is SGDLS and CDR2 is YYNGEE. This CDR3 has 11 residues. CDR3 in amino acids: CASSSRDRLYF. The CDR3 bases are TGTGCCAGCAGTTCACGGGACAGGCTATATTTT.

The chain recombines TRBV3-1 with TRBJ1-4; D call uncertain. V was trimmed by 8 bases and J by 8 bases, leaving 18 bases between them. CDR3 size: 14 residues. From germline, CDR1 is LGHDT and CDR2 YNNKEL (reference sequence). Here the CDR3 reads CASGRSEDGEKLFF. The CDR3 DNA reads TGTGCCAGCGGGCGCAGTGAGGATGGAGAAAAACTGTTTTTT.

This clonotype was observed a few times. The CDR3 loop is CSVEEDRGPNTEAFF. The CDR3 DNA reads TGCAGCGTTGAAGAGGATAGGGGGCCGAACACTGAAGCTTTCTTT. The gene calls are TRBV29-1 and TRBJ1-1, with 7 bases lining up with TRBD1. Germline V gene data show CDR1 as SQVTM and CDR2 as ANQGSEA. The CDR3 has 15 amino acids. Trimming cost V 0 bases and J 1 base; bases outside gene matches: 5.

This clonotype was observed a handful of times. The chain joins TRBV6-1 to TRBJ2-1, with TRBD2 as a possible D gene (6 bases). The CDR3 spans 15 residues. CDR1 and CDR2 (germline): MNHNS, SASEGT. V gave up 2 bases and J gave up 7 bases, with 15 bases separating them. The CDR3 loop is CASSELAGLGNEQFF. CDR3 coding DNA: TGTGCCAGCAGTGAATTGGCGGGGCTTGGGAATGAGCAGTTCTTC.

CDR3 bases: TGTGCCAGCACCGAGACTAGCGGGGTTGCAGATACGCAGTATTTT. Translating it yields CASTETSGVADTQYF. The gene calls are TRBV28 and TRBJ2-3, with TRBD2 matching over 11 bases. The CDR3 covers 15 residues. CDR1 and CDR2 from the germline V gene are MDHEN and SYDVKM. Unmatched junction bases numbered 7, after V lost 7 bases and J lost 4 bases.

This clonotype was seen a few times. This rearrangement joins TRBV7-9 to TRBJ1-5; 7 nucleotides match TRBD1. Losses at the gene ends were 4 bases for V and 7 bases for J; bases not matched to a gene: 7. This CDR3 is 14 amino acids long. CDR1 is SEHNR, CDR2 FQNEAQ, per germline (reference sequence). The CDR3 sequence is CASSSEQGSQPQHF. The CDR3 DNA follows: TGTGCCAGCAGCTCCGAACAGGGGAGCCAGCCCCAGCATTTT. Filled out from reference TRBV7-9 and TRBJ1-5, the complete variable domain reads DTGVSQNPRHKITKRGQNVTFRCDPISEHNRLYWYRQTLGQGPEFLTYFQNEAQLEKSRLLSDRFSAERPKGSFSTLEIQRTEQGDSAMYLCASSSEQGSQPQHFGDGTRLSIL.

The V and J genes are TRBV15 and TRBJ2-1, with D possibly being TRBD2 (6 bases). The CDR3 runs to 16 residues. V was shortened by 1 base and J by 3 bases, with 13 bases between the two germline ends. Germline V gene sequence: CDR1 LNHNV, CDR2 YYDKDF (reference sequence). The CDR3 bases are TGTGCCACCAGCAGAGGAGGGAGGAGGAACTACAATGAGCAGTTCTTC. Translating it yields CATSRGGRRNYNEQFF.

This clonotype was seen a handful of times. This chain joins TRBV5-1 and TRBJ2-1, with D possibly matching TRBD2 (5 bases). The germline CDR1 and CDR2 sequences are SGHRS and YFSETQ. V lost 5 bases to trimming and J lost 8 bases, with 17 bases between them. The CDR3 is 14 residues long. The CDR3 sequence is CASRPGSADYEQFF. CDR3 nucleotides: TGCGCCAGCAGGCCGGGGTCCGCGGATTATGAGCAGTTCTTC.

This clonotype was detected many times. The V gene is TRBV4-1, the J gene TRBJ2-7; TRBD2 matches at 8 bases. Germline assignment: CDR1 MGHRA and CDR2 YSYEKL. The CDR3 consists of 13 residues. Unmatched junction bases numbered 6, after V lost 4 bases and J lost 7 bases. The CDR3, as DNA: TGCGCCAGCAGCCCCGCGGGGGGCGATGAGCAGTACGTC. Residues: CASSPAGGDEQYV.

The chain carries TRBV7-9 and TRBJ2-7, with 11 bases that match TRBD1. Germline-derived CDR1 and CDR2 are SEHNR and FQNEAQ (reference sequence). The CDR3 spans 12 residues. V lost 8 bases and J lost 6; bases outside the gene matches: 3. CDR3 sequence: CASGGQGVEQYV. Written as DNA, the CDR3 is TGTGCCAGCGGGGGACAGGGGGTCGAGCAGTACGTC.

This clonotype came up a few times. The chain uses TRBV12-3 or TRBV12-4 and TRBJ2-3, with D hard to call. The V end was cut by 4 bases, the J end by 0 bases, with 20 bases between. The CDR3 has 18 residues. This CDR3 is CASSSPLDKTHSTDTQYF. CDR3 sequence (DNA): TGTGCCAGCAGTTCCCCATTAGATAAGACTCATAGCACAGATACGCAGTATTTT.

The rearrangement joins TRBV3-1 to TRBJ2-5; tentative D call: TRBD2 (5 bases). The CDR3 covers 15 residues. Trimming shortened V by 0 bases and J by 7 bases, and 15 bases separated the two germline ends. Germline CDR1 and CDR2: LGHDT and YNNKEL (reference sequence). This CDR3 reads CASSQDLAAEGTQYF. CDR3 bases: TGTGCCAGCAGCCAAGATTTGGCAGCCGAGGGGACCCAGTACTTC.

The CDR3 is CASSSARLALSGGLRSTDTQYF. As DNA, the CDR3 is TGTGCCAGCAGTTCCGCCCGGCTAGCCCTTAGCGGGGGACTGCGTAGCACAGATACGCAGTATTTT. The V gene is TRBV27, the J gene TRBJ2-3, with TRBD2 matching 9 bases. The germline V gene encodes CDR1 MNHEY and CDR2 SMNVEV (reference sequence). The ends lost 4 bases at V and 0 bases at J; junction bases unmatched: 23. The CDR3 has 22 amino acids.